This record covers a single TCR beta chain. Produced via immunoSEQ multiplex PCR; TCRdb's table is partial and in-frame only. The sample has tens of thousands of clones, about 79% seen once. This sample stems from a study of memory CD4+ T cells and cytomegalovirus serostatus. The sort gate was single viable CD3+CD4+CD8-CD45RO+ cells for memory CD4+ T cells. V gave up 0 bases and J gave up 1 base, with 13 bases separating them. Germline CDR1 and CDR2: SGHRS and YFSETQ. The CDR3 runs 17 residues. Sequencing input: memory CD4+ T cells from blood. The chain employs TRBV5-1 and TRBJ1-4; D remains unclear. This receptor was identified in an adult in good health and CMV-seronegative. In DNA form, the CDR3 reads TGCGCCAGCAGCTTGGATACGAGAAGCCTAACTAATGAAAAACTGTTTTTT. Translation: CASSLDTRSLTNEKLFF.